The 25 T cell receptor beta chains below were found in one sample sequenced in a study of regulatory T cells in long-lasting Graves disease. Time point noted: persistent/refractory GD, antithyroid drugs over 5 years with positive TRAb. There was RNA extracted from PBMCs, and the TCR library was made from it. Both iRepertoire HTBI primers and Arm-PCR of CDR3 regions were used to build the TCR beta libraries. One entry per CDR3 protein results from TCRdb running MiXCR on the multiplex PCR reads. The profile shows some 450,000 distinct CDR3 sequences, about 25% of them singletons. The sample here was peripheral blood mononuclear cells (PBMCs), taken when the disease was refractory, from a patient treated with antithyroid drugs. The receptors derive from a female donor with Graves disease.

The chain uses TRBV24-1 and TRBJ2-7; unclear D gene. V was clipped by 0 bases and J by 7 bases, with 3 bases between them. The length of the CDR3 is 11 residues. Per germline, CDR1 KGHDR and CDR2 SFDVKD. CDR3 nucleotides: TGTGCCACCAGTGATTTGTGGGAGCAGTACTTC. This translates into CATSDLWEQYF.

This chain links TRBV6-1 with TRBJ1-1; D is uncertain. CDR3 length: 15 residues. Germline lookup yields CDR1 MNHNS and CDR2 SASEGT. The ends were cut back, 6 bases at V and 0 bases at J, with 14 bases in the middle. Here the CDR3 reads CASRIGAVMNTEAFF. As DNA, the CDR3 is TGTGCCAGCAGGATAGGAGCGGTGATGAACACTGAAGCTTTCTTT.

V gene TRBV18 combines with J gene TRBJ1-3; 8 positions agree with TRBD1. The ends lost 3 bases at V and 2 bases at J; junction bases unmatched: 6. Germline CDR1 is KGHSH and CDR2 is LQKENI. The CDR3 extends over 16 amino acids. The chain's CDR3 is CASSPRTDRAGNTIYF. CDR3 DNA sequence: TGTGCCAGCTCACCTCGGACGGACAGGGCTGGAAACACCATATATTTT.

The chain carries TRBV19 and TRBJ2-2; 12 positions agree with TRBD2. Looked up from germline, CDR1 is LNHDA and CDR2 is SQIVND (reference sequence). The CDR3 has 18 residues. After removal of 3 bases from V and 3 bases from J, the junction contained 8 bases not matched to a gene. Here the CDR3 reads CASSMVTGLAGYTGELFF. CDR3 nucleotides: TGTGCCAGTAGTATGGTAACGGGACTAGCGGGCTACACCGGGGAGCTGTTTTTT.

The CDR3 region has the DNA TGTGCCAGTAGTATAATTCGAGCGGGACGGGCCTCCTACGAGCAGTACTTC. It yields the protein CASSIIRAGRASYEQYF. V is TRBV19 and J is TRBJ2-7, with 7 positions matching TRBD2. This CDR3 comprises 17 residues. The V gene end was trimmed by 2 bases and the J gene end by 0 bases; junction bases not matched to a gene: 10. CDR1 and CDR2 (germline): LNHDA, SQIVND (reference sequence).

Regarding this clonotype: Given a far larger clone just one base away, this is likely a sequencing read error. This chain uses TRBV5-5 with TRBJ2-7; a weak D match, TRBD2 (6 bases). The CDR3 is made up of 16 amino acids. The V gene's germline CDR1 is SGHKS and CDR2 YYEKEE (reference sequence). The CDR3 region has the DNA TGCGCCGGCAGCTTGGAACAACTAGCAAGGTCGGAGGAGCAGTACTTC. Translating it yields CAGSLEQLARSEEQYF.

With respect to this clonotype: An end of the junction does not agree with germline; a read error may underlie this. The chain has TRBV7-2 and TRBJ2-5; TRBD2 aligns across 11 bases. Germline lookup yields CDR1 SGHTA and CDR2 FQGNSA. CDR3 length: 16 amino acids. The CDR3 reads CVSSPIAGGPGETQYF. CDR3 nucleotides: TGTGTCAGCAGCCCCATAGCGGGAGGGCCGGGGGAGACCCAGTACTTC.

To note about this clonotype: A much bigger clone sits one base away, suggesting this may be a read error. This rearrangement joins TRBV9 to TRBJ1-5; 7 bases align to TRBD1. The CDR3 is 14 residues long. The germline V gene encodes CDR1 SGDLS and CDR2 YYNGEE. CDR3 protein: CASSAGTANQPQRF. The CDR3 bases are TGTGCCAGCAGCGCAGGGACAGCTAATCAGCCCCAGCGTTTT.

This clonotype was recorded at least ten times. The chain has TRBV11-2 and TRBJ2-7; possible D gene TRBD1, 6 bases. Trimming took 5 bases from V and 3 from J, leaving 11 bases between them. From germline, CDR1 is SGHAT and CDR2 FQNNGV. This CDR3 is 13 amino acids long. The DNA of the CDR3 is TGTGCCAGCAGCCCGGGACAAATCTACGAGCAGTACTTC. It encodes CASSPGQIYEQYF.

The rearrangement links TRBV7-6 to TRBJ1-1; 8 nucleotides agree with TRBD1. Germline V gene lookup returns CDR1 SGHVS and CDR2 FNYEAQ. Germline trimming cut 2 bases from V and 7 bases from J; bases unmatched to any gene: 9. There are 15 residues in the CDR3. The CDR3 bases are TGTGCCAGCAGCTTAAATCAGGGGGCGAGTGGTGAAGCTTTCTTT. This translates into CASSLNQGASGEAFF.

This clonotype is a singleton in its sample. The J gene is TRBJ1-5, the V gene TRBV20-1; TRBD1 is a possible D gene (5 bases). V dropped 0 bases and J dropped 0 bases, with 15 bases sitting between them. The germline CDR1 and CDR2 sequences are DFQATT and SNEGSKA (reference sequence). CDR3 length: 17 amino acids. CDR3 bases: TGCAGTGCTAGAGATATTAGGACACCTAATAGCAATCAGCCCCAGCATTTT. It specifies CSARDIRTPNSNQPQHF.

This clonotype has ten or more counts. J is TRBJ1-1 and V is TRBV2; the D is unclear. The CDR3 consists of 14 residues. Per the germline V gene, CDR1 is SNHLY and CDR2 is FYNNEI. The V end was cut by 4 bases, the J end by 1 base, with 10 bases between. The CDR3, as DNA: TGTGCCAGCAGTGTAACTTCAGGGAACACTGAAGCTTTCTTT. Its protein is CASSVTSGNTEAFF.

V gene TRBV6-2 or TRBV6-3 combines with J gene TRBJ2-4; tentatively, D is TRBD2 (6 bases). The CDR3 consists of 14 residues. Germline loops: CDR1 MNHEY, CDR2 SVGEGT. Trimming cost V 6 bases and J 2 bases, with 11 bases left between them. CDR3 sequence: CASRGAGPKNIQYF. The CDR3 region has the DNA TGTGCCAGCAGGGGCGCGGGGCCCAAAAACATTCAGTACTTC.

There are many counts of this clonotype. The chain carries TRBV11-2 and TRBJ2-5; possible D gene TRBD1, 5 bases. This CDR3 contains 16 residues. The germline V gene encodes CDR1 SGHAT and CDR2 FQNNGV. The ends were cut back, 3 bases at V and 1 base at J, with 15 bases in the middle. Here the CDR3 reads CASSFGRASLQETQYF. DNA for the CDR3: TGTGCCAGCAGCTTTGGCAGGGCGTCCCTCCAAGAGACCCAGTACTTC.

This clonotype was picked up many times. The J gene is TRBJ2-7, the V gene TRBV20-1; possibly TRBD1 for D (6 bases). Trimming cost V 4 bases and J 3 bases, with 16 bases left between them. CDR1 and CDR2 (germline): DFQATT, SNEGSKA (reference sequence). This CDR3 region has 14 residues. This CDR3 is CSAIDPGQNYEQYF. For the CDR3, the DNA is TGCAGTGCTATCGACCCGGGACAAAACTACGAGCAGTACTTC.

In this sample, this clonotype turned up many times. The chain combines TRBV12-3 or TRBV12-4 with TRBJ2-7, with D maybe TRBD2 (6 bases). Trimming took off 3 bases at V and 2 bases at J, with 11 bases between the two ends. The CDR3 consists of 14 residues. CDR3 loop: CASSFFSGTYEQYF. The CDR3 DNA reads TGTGCCAGCAGTTTTTTTAGCGGAACCTACGAGCAGTACTTC.

This clonotype was recorded many times. The genes are TRBV12-3 or TRBV12-4 and TRBJ2-7, with a tentative D call TRBD2 (5 bases). The CDR3 runs 14 residues. The V and J ends lost 3 bases and 7 bases respectively, with 16 bases between them. The CDR3 bases are TGTGCCAGCAGTTTTAGAAGCGGCGTAGGGGAGCAGTACTTC. Protein sequence: CASSFRSGVGEQYF.

This clonotype has just one count. This sequence joins TRBV6-6 and TRBJ2-2; TRBD2 matches at 8 bases. The CDR3 consists of 15 residues. Per germline, CDR1 MNHNY and CDR2 SVGAGI (reference sequence). V gave up 0 bases and J gave up 7 bases; unmatched junction bases: 4. The CDR3, as DNA: TGTGCCAGCAGTTACTCGCCGGGGGGGAGCGGGGAGCTGTTTTTT. Its translation: CASSYSPGGSGELFF.

V gene TRBV3-2 combines with J gene TRBJ2-1; the table's D call, TRBD1, has no DNA check behind it. TRBV3-2 is a pseudogene locus. CDR3 length: 15 amino acids. CDR3 amino acids: CASSHTDRGYNEQFF. The CDR3 DNA is TGTGCCAGCAGCCACACGGACAGGGGCTACAATGAGCAGTTCTTC.

This clonotype was seen ten or more times. The chain couples TRBV28 to TRBJ2-7; no definite D call. V lost 4 bases, J lost 2 bases, and 15 bases lay in between. The germline V gene has CDR1 MDHEN and CDR2 SYDVKM. This CDR3 has 15 amino acids. The CDR3 DNA follows: TGTGCCAGCAGTTATCTCATCGACTTAACCTACGAGCAGTACTTC. This codes for CASSYLIDLTYEQYF.

DNA of the CDR3: TGCAGTGCTATCGAGGCGGGGAAGGGGGAGACCCAGTACTTC. It is translated as CSAIEAGKGETQYF. The J gene is TRBJ2-5, the V gene TRBV20-1; D may be TRBD2 (6 bases). CDR1 and CDR2 (germline): DFQATT, SNEGSKA (reference sequence). The V gene lost 4 bases and the J gene lost 5 bases, with 17 bases spanning the gap. The CDR3 spans 14 residues.

This chain links TRBV6-4 with TRBJ2-1, with 10 positions matching TRBD2. Germline lookup yields CDR1 MRHNA and CDR2 SNTAGT. V shed 5 bases and J 11 bases; nucleotides not matched to a gene: 9. This CDR3 contains 14 residues. CDR3 loop: CASSRTSGLSQQFF. CDR3 in DNA: TGTGCCAGCAGTAGGACTAGCGGTTTATCTCAGCAGTTCTTC.

This clonotype was counted many times. The chain carries TRBV28 and TRBJ1-1; no firm D call. CDR3 length: 14 amino acids. Germline V CDR1 and CDR2: MDHEN, SYDVKM. Trimming cost V 6 bases and J 1 base, with 12 bases left between them. DNA for the CDR3: TGTGCCAGCAGCTTCGGCCGGAAGAACACTGAAGCTTTCTTT. This sequence encodes CASSFGRKNTEAFF.

This clonotype was observed many times. This rearrangement joins TRBV6-1 to TRBJ1-3, with 8 nucleotides matching TRBD1. Germline V gives CDR1 MNHNS, CDR2 SASEGT. The length of the CDR3 is 14 residues. V trimming: 7 bases; J trimming: 3 bases; junction bases outside the gene matches: 5. The CDR3 region has the DNA TGTGCCAGCACCAGGGGGCTTCATGGAAACACCATATATTTT. It is translated as CASTRGLHGNTIYF.

This clonotype has ten or more counts. The chain's CDR3 is CSVRTGGNQPQHF. Written as DNA, the CDR3 is TGCAGCGTGCGAACAGGGGGCAATCAGCCCCAGCATTTT. The J gene is TRBJ1-5, the V gene TRBV29-1, with 7 bases lining up with TRBD1. J gave up 2 bases and V 6 bases, and 4 bases lay outside the gene matches. Germline V gene sequence: CDR1 SQVTM, CDR2 ANQGSEA. The length of the CDR3 is 13 residues. Full variable domain (rest looked up from reference TRBV29-1 and TRBJ1-5): SAVISQKPSRDICQRGTSLTIQCQVDSQVTMMFWYRQQPGQSLTLIATANQGSEATYESGFVIDKFPISRPNLTFSTLTVSNMSPEDSSIYLCSVRTGGNQPQHFGDGTRLSIL.